The 28 T cell receptor beta chains listed next were all sequenced from one sample in a study of blood T cells in healthy people across ages (dated by TCRdb to 2013 to 2016). The library was made by 5' RACE. Instrument used: Illumina HiSeq 2500. A second PCR of roughly 7 to 11 cycles was performed with a sample-barcoded 5' primer and a J-beta primer mix. TCRdb itself trimmed the public reads at Q25 with fastp, ran MiXCR and retained productive beta chains. Under each unique CDR3 protein, matching rows form one entry showing the most common genes and DNA. The sample data list about 640,000 distinct CDR3 sequences, and approximately 50% of these were observed just once. The leading ten clones occupy roughly 34% of the sample. What was sequenced was blood. These receptor sequences come from a man aged 55-75 years in good health.

This clonotype was found once. The V call is TRBV4-2, the J call TRBJ2-5, with TRBD2 matching 11 bases. The trim removed 4 bases at V and 4 bases at J, leaving 8 bases unmatched. The CDR3 is 16 residues long. The germline CDR1 and CDR2 sequences are LGHNA and YNFKEQ. In DNA, the CDR3 is TGTGCCAGCAGCCCGACAGTAGCGGGGGGGGGAGAGACCCAGTACTTC. This codes for CASSPTVAGGGETQYF.

Points on this clonotype: The junction departs from the called germline gene at one end, perhaps through a read error. The rearrangement uses TRBV7-9 and TRBJ1-4, with 7 bases fitting TRBD1. CDR1 SEHNR and CDR2 FQNEAQ come from the germline V gene (reference sequence). This CDR3 comprises 14 residues. In DNA form, the CDR3 reads TGTGCCGGCAGCAGAGGGGGCGCGGGTGAAAAACTGTTTTTT. It translates to CAGSRGGAGEKLFF.

The chain couples TRBV4-1 to TRBJ1-2; D gene uncertain. The length of the CDR3 is 17 residues. The V gene's germline CDR1 is MGHRA and CDR2 YSYEKL. Trimming removed 4 bases from V and 0 bases from J, with 18 bases in between. The CDR3 here is CASSPTSATTTNYGYTF. The CDR3 region has the DNA TGCGCCAGCAGCCCTACTTCCGCGACAACAACTAACTATGGCTACACCTTC.

The chain recombines TRBV6-6 with TRBJ1-6; TRBD1 aligns across 9 bases. The CDR3 consists of 14 residues. The J segment lost 8 bases and the V segment lost 8 bases, leaving 7 bases of the junction unmatched. Germline CDR1 is MNHNY and CDR2 is SVGAGI (reference sequence). CDR3 nucleotide sequence: TGTGCCAGCTGCCCGGGACAGGGTTATTCACCCCTCCACTTT. As protein: CASCPGQGYSPLHF.

This clonotype was seen only a few times. The chain links TRBV5-1 to TRBJ2-7, with D perhaps matching TRBD1 (6 bases). CDR1 is SGHRS, CDR2 YFSETQ, per germline. The CDR3 is 16 amino acids. V gave up 1 base and J gave up 0 bases, with 14 bases separating them. CDR3 amino acids: CASSLSTGQTSYEQYF. The CDR3 bases are TGCGCCAGCAGCTTGTCAACGGGACAAACCTCCTACGAGCAGTACTTC.

This clonotype has at least ten counts. The J gene is TRBJ2-5, the V gene TRBV10-3; the D gene is possibly TRBD1 (6 bases). The CDR3 length is 12 residues. Trimming left V 10 bases short and J 3 bases short, with 12 bases between. CDR1 and CDR2 from the germline V gene are ENHRY and SYGVKD. CDR3 DNA: TGTGCCACTACCGAGGGGGAAGAGACCCAGTACTTC. Translation gives CATTEGEETQYF.

The chain combines TRBV6-1 with TRBJ2-5; D unclear. The CDR3 contains 13 residues. Germline V gene lookup returns CDR1 MNHNS and CDR2 SASEGT. V was trimmed by 3 bases and J by 5 bases, leaving 10 bases between them. CDR3 coding DNA: TGTGCCAGCAGTGACACGGGCCAGGAGACCCAGTACTTC. This translates into CASSDTGQETQYF.

The V and J genes are TRBV21-1 and TRBJ2-1; whether TRBD2, the table's D call, matches the DNA was not checked. TRBV21-1 is tagged as a pseudogene. The CDR3 is made up of 16 amino acids. CDR3: CASSKVPSGSPNEQFF. CDR3 DNA: TGTGCCAGCAGCAAAGTCCCTAGCGGGAGTCCGAATGAGCAGTTCTTC.

This clonotype was detected only a few times. The V call is TRBV4-1, the J call TRBJ1-5; no clear D gene. CDR1 is MGHRA, CDR2 YSYEKL, per germline. Trimming left V 4 bases short and J 0 bases short, with 16 bases between. CDR3 length: 17 amino acids. This chain's CDR3 is CASSPVLRSYSNQPQHF. DNA for the CDR3: TGCGCCAGCAGCCCGGTCCTACGGTCATATAGCAATCAGCCCCAGCATTTT.

The rearrangement joins TRBV20-1 to TRBJ2-2; D not certain. This CDR3 contains 16 residues. Germline V gene lookup returns CDR1 DFQATT and CDR2 SNEGSKA (reference sequence). Deletions cut 3 bases from V and 0 bases from J, with 14 bases between. The chain's CDR3 is CSARKITLANTGELFF. As DNA, the CDR3 is TGCAGTGCTAGGAAGATAACTCTCGCGAACACCGGGGAGCTGTTTTTT.

The chain joins TRBV7-2 to TRBJ2-1, with a weak D call TRBD2 (8 bases). Germline assignment: CDR1 SGHTA and CDR2 FQGNSA. Trimming took 5 bases from V and 4 from J, leaving 15 bases between them. The CDR3 extends over 15 amino acids. CDR3 DNA sequence: TGTGCCAGCAGCCCCGGGAGGGGGCGTTACAATGAGCAGTTCTTC. Translated, it gives CASSPGRGRYNEQFF.

This rearrangement joins TRBV7-9 to TRBJ2-1; tentative D call: TRBD1 (6 bases). The CDR3 extends over 14 amino acids. V was trimmed by 0 bases and J by 10 bases, leaving 13 bases between them. Germline CDR1 SEHNR, CDR2 FQNEAQ (reference sequence). CDR3: CASSLAGAPGEQFF. The CDR3 bases are TGTGCCAGCAGCTTAGCGGGGGCCCCGGGGGAGCAGTTCTTC.

This clonotype was found a few times. The chain employs TRBV29-1 and TRBJ2-6; unclear D gene. This CDR3 spans 13 amino acids. CDR1 and CDR2 from the germline V gene are SQVTM and ANQGSEA. With 7 bases removed from V and 2 bases from J, the gap between germline ends came to 9 bases. The CDR3 nucleotides read TGCAGCGCCCCGATCGCTGGGGCCAACGTCCTGACTTTC. This codes for CSAPIAGANVLTF.

Concerning this clonotype: Mismatch with germline at one junction end may stem from a read error. V is TRBV11-2 and J is TRBJ2-1, with 8 bases lining up with TRBD2. The CDR3 is 13 residues long. Germline CDR1 SGHAT, CDR2 FQNNGV. DNA of the CDR3: TGTGCCAGCAGTCGGCGGGGGGCCAATGAGCGGTTCTTC. The encoded protein is CASSRRGANERFF.

The chain employs TRBV24-1 and TRBJ2-3; possible D gene TRBD2, 6 bases. CDR3 size: 13 residues. Germline CDR1 and CDR2: KGHDR and SFDVKD. The V and J ends lost 8 bases and 3 bases respectively, with 11 bases between them. CDR3 sequence reads: CATTGAGTDTQYF. Written as DNA, the CDR3 is TGTGCCACCACGGGAGCCGGGACAGATACGCAGTATTTT.

In DNA, the CDR3 is TGTGCCAGCACCAAGGGATACGAGCAGTACTTC. Translated: CASTKGYEQYF. J is TRBJ2-7 and V is TRBV6-5; D is uncertain. Germline loops: CDR1 MNHEY, CDR2 SVGAGI. Trimming took 7 bases from V and 4 from J, leaving 8 bases between them. The CDR3 runs 11 residues.

A few counts support this clonotype. The genes are TRBV5-6 and TRBJ2-5, with TRBD2 matching over 7 bases. Germline V gene lookup returns CDR1 SGHDT and CDR2 YYEEEE. CDR3 length: 14 residues. The J segment lost 7 bases and the V segment lost 7 bases, leaving 13 bases of the junction unmatched. The CDR3 DNA is TGTGCCAGCGACGGGAGGAGGGGCGAAGGGACCCAGTACTTC. Protein sequence: CASDGRRGEGTQYF.

The rearrangement joins TRBV2 to TRBJ2-5, with 11 bases matching TRBD1. This CDR3 comprises 15 residues. With 4 bases clipped from V and 3 bases from J, the junction kept 4 bases outside the gene matches. Germline loops: CDR1 SNHLY, CDR2 FYNNEI. CDR3 DNA: TGTGCCAGCAGTGCGGACAGGGGGCAGGAAGAGACCCAGTACTTC. Translated: CASSADRGQEETQYF.

The chain has TRBV3-1 and TRBJ2-5; 14 bases are a match to TRBD2. Germline values: CDR1 LGHDT, CDR2 YNNKEL (reference sequence). This CDR3 has 16 amino acids. Germline trimming cut 9 bases from V and 11 bases from J; bases unmatched to any gene: 17. CDR3 in amino acids: CARKPGLAGEHNEQYF. CDR3 coding DNA: TGTGCCAGAAAACCGGGACTAGCGGGGGAACACAATGAGCAGTACTTC.

The V call is TRBV20-1, the J call TRBJ2-1, with D perhaps TRBD2 (6 bases). The V end lost 2 bases, the J end lost 1 base, and 9 bases lay between the germline ends. Germline V gives CDR1 DFQATT, CDR2 SNEGSKA (reference sequence). CDR3 length: 14 residues. The CDR3 DNA is TGCAGTGCTAGACGGGACTCTTCCTACAATGAGCAGTTCTTC. As protein: CSARRDSSYNEQFF.

This chain joins TRBV2 and TRBJ2-5; 9 bases align to TRBD2. Trimming cost V 2 bases and J 6 bases; bases outside gene matches: 7. The CDR3 sequence is 15 residues long. Germline V gene data show CDR1 as SNHLY and CDR2 as FYNNEI. In DNA form, the CDR3 reads TGTGCCAGCAGTGAAACCAGCGGGGGGTGGAAGACCCAGTACTTC. Translating it yields CASSETSGGWKTQYF. The whole variable domain, filled in from reference TRBV2 and TRBJ2-5, reads EPEVTQTPSHQVTQMGQEVILRCVPISNHLYFYWYRQILGQKVEFLVSFYNNEISEKSEIFDDQFSVERPDGSNFTLKIRSTKLEDSAMYFCASSETSGGWKTQYFGPGTRLLVL.

Many counts were recorded for this clonotype. The chain joins TRBV5-4 to TRBJ2-3, with 8 nucleotides matching TRBD1. The CDR3 runs to 13 residues. Unmatched junction bases numbered 4, after V lost 3 bases and J lost 7 bases. The germline gives CDR1 SGHNT, CDR2 YYREEE (reference sequence). CDR3 region: CASSSGQGYTQYF. Here the CDR3 DNA reads TGTGCCAGCAGCTCTGGACAGGGCTATACGCAGTATTTT.

This clonotype was observed a single time. The chain employs TRBV11-2 and TRBJ2-1, with 16 bases matching TRBD2. The CDR3 runs to 14 residues. Germline values: CDR1 SGHAT, CDR2 FQNNGV. V was pared by 4 bases and J by 14 bases, with 5 bases of the junction left unmatched. CDR3 bases: TGTGCCAGCAGCTCGGGACTAGCGGGGGGGCCGGAGTTCTTC. It specifies CASSSGLAGGPEFF.

In this sample, this clonotype turned up a few times. This chain links TRBV29-1 with TRBJ2-3; D is undetermined. Trimming took 6 bases from V and 5 from J, leaving 15 bases between them. The CDR3 loop spans 13 amino acids. Germline CDR1 SQVTM, CDR2 ANQGSEA. The CDR3 DNA reads as TGCAGCGTCGAACTGACGGTACTAGATACGCAGTATTTT. Protein: CSVELTVLDTQYF.

The chain uses TRBV4-2 and TRBJ2-5, with TRBD2 matching 7 bases. J was trimmed by 5 bases and V by 0 bases; bases with no gene match: 6. Germline values: CDR1 LGHNA, CDR2 YNFKEQ. CDR3 length: 15 amino acids. The DNA of the CDR3 is TGTGCCAGCAGCCAAGATCCCGGGGGGAAGGAGACCCAGTACTTC. Its translation: CASSQDPGGKETQYF.

The chain joins TRBV20-1 to TRBJ2-2; D uncertain. V was shortened by 3 bases and J by 1 base, with 6 bases between the two germline ends. The CDR3 extends over 13 amino acids. In germline, CDR1 is DFQATT, CDR2 SNEGSKA (reference sequence). The CDR3 nucleotides read TGCAGTGCTAGGGCGGTGAACACCGGGGAGCTGTTTTTT. Translating gives CSARAVNTGELFF.

The V gene is TRBV20-1, the J gene TRBJ2-2; D is possibly TRBD2 (6 bases). V shed 3 bases and J shed 5 bases, with 13 bases lying between them. Per the germline V gene, CDR1 is DFQATT and CDR2 is SNEGSKA (reference sequence). The CDR3 runs 14 residues. The CDR3 sequence is CSARKQAGTGELFF. The CDR3 region has the DNA TGCAGTGCTAGGAAACAGGCGGGGACCGGGGAGCTGTTTTTT.

The gene calls are TRBV29-1 and TRBJ2-4; 7 nucleotides agree with TRBD2. The J segment lost 7 bases and the V segment lost 7 bases, leaving 7 bases of the junction unmatched. CDR1 SQVTM and CDR2 ANQGSEA come from the germline V gene. There are 12 residues in the CDR3. The CDR3 loop is CSAEGGRNIQYF. CDR3 nucleotides: TGCAGCGCCGAGGGAGGGAGGAACATTCAGTACTTC. Complete variable domain (other parts from reference TRBV29-1 and TRBJ2-4): SAVISQKPSRDICQRGTSLTIQCQVDSQVTMMFWYRQQPGQSLTLIATANQGSEATYESGFVIDKFPISRPNLTFSTLTVSNMSPEDSSIYLCSAEGGRNIQYFGAGTRLSVL.